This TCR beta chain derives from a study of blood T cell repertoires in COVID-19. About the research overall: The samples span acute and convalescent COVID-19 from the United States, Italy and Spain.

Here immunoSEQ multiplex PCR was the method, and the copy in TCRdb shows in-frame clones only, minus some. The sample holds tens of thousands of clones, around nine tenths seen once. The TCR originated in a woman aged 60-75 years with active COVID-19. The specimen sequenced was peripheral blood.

CDR3 region: CASTGGPSYNEQFF. In DNA, the CDR3 is TGCGCCAGCACAGGGGGACCGTCCTACAATGAGCAGTTCTTC. The chain combines TRBV10-2 with TRBJ2-1, with TRBD1 identical over 7 bases. V lost 7 bases and J lost 1; bases outside the gene matches: 4. The CDR3 contains 14 residues. CDR1 is WSHSY and CDR2 is SAAADI in the germline V gene.